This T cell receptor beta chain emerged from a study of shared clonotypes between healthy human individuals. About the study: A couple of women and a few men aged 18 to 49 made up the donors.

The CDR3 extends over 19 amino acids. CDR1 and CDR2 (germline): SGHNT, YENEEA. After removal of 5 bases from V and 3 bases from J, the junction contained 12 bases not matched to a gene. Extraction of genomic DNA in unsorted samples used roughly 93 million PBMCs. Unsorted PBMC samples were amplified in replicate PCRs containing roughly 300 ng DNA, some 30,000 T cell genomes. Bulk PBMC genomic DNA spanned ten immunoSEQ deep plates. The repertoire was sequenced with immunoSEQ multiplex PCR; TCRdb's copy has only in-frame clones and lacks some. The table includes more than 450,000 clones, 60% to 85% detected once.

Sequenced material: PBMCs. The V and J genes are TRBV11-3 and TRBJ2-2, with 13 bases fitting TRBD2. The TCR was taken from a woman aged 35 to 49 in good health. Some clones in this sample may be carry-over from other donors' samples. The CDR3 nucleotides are TGTGCCAGCAGCGCATGGACTAGCGGGAGTAGTGAGTACACCGGGGAGCTGTTTTTT. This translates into CASSAWTSGSSEYTGELFF.